This T cell receptor (beta chain) emerged from a study of control samples from healthy donors and cancer patients. Clones were read by immunoSEQ multiplex PCR, and TCRdb kept only the in-frame ones, dropping some. The sample lists 20,000 to 25,000 clones, roughly 85% occurring once. Sequenced input: PBMCs. The clonotype was recovered from a man in his sixties with head and neck cancer.

For the CDR3, the DNA is TGTGCCAGCAGTTTAGACAGGTCCCTAAAGCCCCAGCATTTT. This translates into CASSLDRSLKPQHF. This chain connects TRBV28 to TRBJ1-5; the D gene is possibly TRBD1 (6 bases). V lost 2 bases and J lost 8, with 13 bases in between. This CDR3 comprises 14 residues. Germline CDR1 is MDHEN and CDR2 is SYDVKM.